A single sample gave rise to the 9 T cell receptor beta chains below, sequenced in a study of blood T cell repertoires in COVID-19. The repertoire was sequenced with immunoSEQ multiplex PCR; TCRdb's copy has only in-frame clones and lacks some. The sample lists approximately 100,000 clones; about 80% were seen once. Sequenced input: peripheral blood. The origin of the receptors is a man between 65 and 80 years old with acute or convalescent COVID-19.

A remark on this clone: Other DNA sequences in the same sample also yield this CDR3. The rearrangement links TRBV19 to TRBJ1-5; 9 nucleotides align to TRBD1. The V segment lost 6 bases and the J segment 6 bases; nucleotides outside the gene matches: 6. The CDR3 covers 14 residues. Germline V lookup: CDR1 LNHDA, CDR2 SQIVND (reference sequence). The chain's CDR3 is CASSLTGGGQPQHF. CDR3 in DNA: TGTGCCAGTAGCCTCACAGGGGGCGGTCAGCCCCAGCATTTT.

V usage is TRBV9 and J usage is TRBJ2-2; TRBD2 agrees at 11 bases. The germline V gene encodes CDR1 SGDLS and CDR2 YYNGEE. Germline trimming cut 3 bases from V and 2 bases from J; bases unmatched to any gene: 6. CDR3 length: 17 amino acids. In nucleotides, the CDR3 is TGTGCCAGCAGCGGACAGCTAGCGGGGGGAAACACCGGGGAGCTGTTTTTT. It yields the protein CASSGQLAGGNTGELFF.

This clone was found a few times. The genes are TRBV30 and TRBJ1-3; D is ambiguous. V was cut by 4 bases and J by 2 bases, with 6 bases left in between. In germline, CDR1 is GTSNPN, CDR2 SVGIG (reference sequence). The length of the CDR3 is 12 residues. CDR3 bases: TGTGCCTGGAAGAGGGCTGGAAACACCATATATTTT. Protein product: CAWKRAGNTIYF.

This clone was detected only a few times. The V gene is TRBV20-1, the J gene TRBJ2-7, with a possible D match to TRBD2 (5 bases). CDR1 and CDR2 (germline): DFQATT, SNEGSKA (reference sequence). V was trimmed by 5 bases and J by 5 bases, leaving 10 bases between them. The CDR3 spans 11 residues. The CDR3 is CSAATIHEQYF. As DNA, the CDR3 is TGCAGTGCTGCGACTATCCACGAGCAGTACTTC.

The gene calls are TRBV5-6 and TRBJ1-6, with 9 bases fitting TRBD1. This CDR3 is built from 17 residues. V lost 3 bases, J lost 0 bases, and 4 bases stayed unmatched. CDR1 SGHDT and CDR2 YYEEEE come from the germline V gene. CDR3 DNA sequence: TGTGCCAGCAGCTCCGGGACAGGGCGCTCCTATAATTCACCCCTCCACTTT. Its translation: CASSSGTGRSYNSPLHF.

The chain joins TRBV24-1 to TRBJ2-3, with a tentative D call TRBD2 (7 bases). Germline CDR1 is KGHDR and CDR2 is SFDVKD. V shed 0 bases and J shed 6 bases, with 12 bases lying between them. This CDR3 has 15 residues. CDR3 sequence (DNA): TGTGCCACCAGTGATTTGGGGGGGGGCCCGGATACGCAGTATTTT. This gives the protein CATSDLGGGPDTQYF.

The rearrangement joins TRBV7-3 to TRBJ2-3; D possibly corresponds to TRBD2 (6 bases). CDR1 and CDR2 (germline): SGHTA, FQGTGA. The CDR3 consists of 15 residues. The V end lost 2 bases, the J end lost 6 bases, and 15 bases lay between the germline ends. CDR3 amino acids: CASSLDSGSRDTQYF. DNA for the CDR3: TGTGCCAGCAGCTTAGATAGCGGAAGCCGGGATACGCAGTATTTT.

V usage is TRBV30 and J usage is TRBJ2-2, with 9 positions matching TRBD1. CDR1 is GTSNPN, CDR2 SVGIG, per germline (reference sequence). Unmatched junction bases numbered 11, after V lost 0 bases and J lost 6 bases. This CDR3 comprises 17 residues. The CDR3 protein is CAWSVFLRTGVPGELFF. CDR3 nucleotide sequence: TGTGCCTGGAGTGTATTTCTAAGGACAGGGGTTCCCGGGGAGCTGTTTTTT.

In this sample, this clone turned up once. V gene TRBV6-4 combines with J gene TRBJ2-1, with D maybe TRBD2 (5 bases). This CDR3 has 13 amino acids. Germline V gene data show CDR1 as MRHNA and CDR2 as SNTAGT. V dropped 9 bases and J dropped 1 base, with 10 bases sitting between them. The CDR3 here is CASSAGSYNEQFF. The CDR3 DNA is TGTGCCAGTTCGGCGGGTTCCTACAATGAGCAGTTCTTC.